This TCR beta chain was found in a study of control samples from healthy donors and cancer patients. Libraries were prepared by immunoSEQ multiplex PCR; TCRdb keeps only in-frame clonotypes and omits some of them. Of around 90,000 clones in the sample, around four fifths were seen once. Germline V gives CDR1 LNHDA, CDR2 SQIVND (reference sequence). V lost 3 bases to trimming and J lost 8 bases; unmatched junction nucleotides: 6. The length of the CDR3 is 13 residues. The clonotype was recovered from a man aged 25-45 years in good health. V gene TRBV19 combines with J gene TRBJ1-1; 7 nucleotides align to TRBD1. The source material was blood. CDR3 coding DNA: TGTGCCAGTAGTATTGGCCTAGGGGGCGAAGCTTTCTTT. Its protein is CASSIGLGGEAFF.